This T cell receptor (beta chain) was profiled in a study of regulatory T cells in long-lasting Graves disease. Whole-study findings and limits: Investigators studied peripheral blood only, not thyroid tissue.

CDR3 length: 17 residues. V was pared by 6 bases and J by 6 bases, with 17 bases of the junction left unmatched. Per the germline V gene, CDR1 is MNHEY and CDR2 is SVGEGT. Details on this clonotype: Its target is not known.

The time point is: newly diagnosed GD, antithyroid drugs for less than 3 months. There was RNA extracted from PBMCs, and the TCR library was made from it. With iRepertoire HTBI primers and Arm-PCR of CDR3 regions, TCR beta libraries were built. TCRdb re-called the multiplex PCR reads through MiXCR, storing one row per CDR3 protein. The sample includes about 610,000 distinct CDR3 sequences, 15% to 20% of them seen just once. The same sample was also used in a study of T cells in Graves' hyperthyroidism and ophthalmopathy.

The receptor comes from a man younger than 35 with Graves disease. The V and J genes are TRBV6-2 or TRBV6-3 and TRBJ2-7; 10 bases align to TRBD2. The input for sequencing was peripheral blood mononuclear cells (PBMCs), taken at new diagnosis, from a patient treated with antithyroid drugs. CDR3: CASSLYYRSGRALEQYF. The CDR3 DNA is TGTGCCAGCAGCCTATACTACCGCAGCGGGAGGGCTCTCGAGCAGTACTTC.